This T cell receptor (beta chain) was captured by sequencing in a study of blood T cell repertoires in COVID-19. TCRdb's table, derived via immunoSEQ multiplex PCR, lists solely in-frame clones and lacks some. The table lists about 270,000 clones, around 93% of them singletons. The cohort comprised adults aged about 18 to 100 years residing in 20 to 30 US areas. Sequencing input: PBMCs or T cells enriched from blood (not recorded which). The TCR sequence derives from a man in his forties who had been exposed to COVID-19.

The CDR3 spells CASKRGLGNTIYF. CDR3 nucleotides: TGTGCCAGCAAGAGAGGGTTAGGAAACACCATATATTTT. The V gene is TRBV27, the J gene TRBJ1-3; no definite D call. Germline-derived CDR1 and CDR2 are MNHEY and SMNVEV (reference sequence). CDR3 size: 13 residues. V lost 7 bases, J lost 4 bases, and 11 bases lay in between.